A single sample gave rise to the 26 T cell receptor beta chains below, sequenced in a study of human T cells and chemical hapten exposure. Via MiXCR, TCRdb re-called the RACE reads, giving one row per CDR3 protein. The sample has around 60,000 distinct CDR3 sequences; approximately 7% are singletons. Time point: pre-sensitization, week 0. Regarding treatment: therapeutic diphenylcyclopropenone sensitization with weekly scalp DPC. The material was whole blood, obtained in connection with sensitization to the hapten diphenylcyclopropenone (DPC). The receptor set was obtained from a woman under 40 with alopecia areata. Some clones in this sample may be carry-over from other donors' samples.

The chain employs TRBV10-3 and TRBJ2-6; D possibly corresponds to TRBD1 (5 bases). Trimming shortened V by 0 bases and J by 1 base, and 13 bases separated the two germline ends. CDR1 and CDR2 from the germline V gene are ENHRY and SYGVKD. The CDR3 has 18 amino acids. CDR3: CAISESDRGISGANVLTF. For the CDR3, the DNA is TGTGCCATCAGTGAGTCCGATAGGGGCATTTCTGGGGCCAACGTCCTGACTTTC.

This clonotype has more than one count but fewer than ten. The junction departs from germline at one end; a sequencing error may be responsible. The chain carries TRBV25-1 and TRBJ1-2; D unresolved. This CDR3 contains 14 residues. Looked up from germline, CDR1 is MGHDK and CDR2 is SYGVNS. CDR3 amino acids: CASSEPGSNYGDTF. For the CDR3, the DNA is TGTGCCAGCAGTGAGCCCGGTTCTAACTATGGCGACACCTTC.

This clonotype was recorded a few times. The chain joins TRBV29-1 to TRBJ2-3; 11 bases are shared with TRBD1. Per germline, CDR1 SQVTM and CDR2 ANQGSEA. V lost 7 bases, J lost 4 bases, and 4 bases stayed unmatched. The CDR3 spans 13 residues. The CDR3 here is CSAGQGAADTQYF. CDR3 bases: TGCAGCGCCGGACAGGGGGCAGCAGATACGCAGTATTTT.

This clonotype was recorded at least ten times. The chain employs TRBV7-6 and TRBJ1-6; D is ambiguous. Germline-derived CDR1 and CDR2 are SGHVS and FNYEAQ. The length of the CDR3 is 14 residues. The V and J ends lost 5 bases and 6 bases respectively, with 11 bases between them. The CDR3 nucleotides are TGTGCCAGCAGCCCAGACTGGGGTAATTCACCCCTCCACTTT. Translation: CASSPDWGNSPLHF. Together with reference TRBV7-6 and TRBJ1-6, the CDR3 gives the full variable domain: GAGVSQSPRYKVTKRGQDVALRCDPISGHVSLYWYRQALGQGPEFLTYFNYEAQQDKSGLPNDRFSAERPEGSISTLTIQRTEQRDSAMYRCASSPDWGNSPLHFGNGTRLTVT.

This clonotype was observed at least ten times. The V and J genes are TRBV20-1 and TRBJ2-3; TRBD2 matches at 9 bases. Per the germline V gene, CDR1 is DFQATT and CDR2 is SNEGSKA (reference sequence). With 3 bases clipped from V and 1 base from J, the junction kept 11 bases outside the gene matches. The length of the CDR3 is 17 residues. The CDR3 DNA sequence: TGCAGTGCTAGGCCGTTTTTGCGGGGGGGCGGCACAGATACGCAGTATTTT. It is translated as CSARPFLRGGGTDTQYF.

This clonotype was recorded many times. The rearrangement uses TRBV6-1 and TRBJ1-2, with D unclear. The CDR3 has 15 residues. Trimming took 6 bases from V and 8 from J, leaving 22 bases between them. Per the germline V gene, CDR1 is MNHNS and CDR2 is SASEGT. CDR3 loop: CASSSNRLTGGGYTF. In nucleotides, the CDR3 is TGTGCCAGCAGCTCCAACCGGCTCACTGGCGGGGGCTACACCTTC.

This clonotype was found a few times. The chain links TRBV27 to TRBJ2-3, with D maybe TRBD2 (6 bases). The germline gives CDR1 MNHEY, CDR2 SMNVEV (reference sequence). V was pared by 3 bases and J by 4 bases, with 14 bases between. CDR3 length: 15 residues. DNA of the CDR3: TGTGCCAGCAGTTTTGCGGGGCCGCCCCCAGATACGCAGTATTTT. This codes for CASSFAGPPPDTQYF.

The rearrangement links TRBV9 to TRBJ1-1; the D is unclear. Germline loops: CDR1 SGDLS, CDR2 YYNGEE. The CDR3 consists of 14 residues. The germline V and J ends were trimmed by 3 bases and 4 bases, with 13 bases remaining between them. The CDR3 DNA is TGTGCCAGCAGCGCACCGGACCGTAGCACTGAAGCTTTCTTT. This codes for CASSAPDRSTEAFF. The full variable domain, completed using reference TRBV9 and TRBJ1-1, is DSGVTQTPKHLITATGQRVTLRCSPRSGDLSVYWYQQSLDQGLQFLIQYYNGEERAKGNILERFSAQQFPDLHSELNLSSLELGDSALYFCASSAPDRSTEAFFGQGTRLTVV.

This clonotype was recorded many times. The rearrangement uses TRBV20-1 and TRBJ2-1; possible D gene TRBD1, 6 bases. V was cut by 3 bases and J by 7 bases, with 16 bases left in between. The length of the CDR3 is 14 residues. Germline V gene lookup returns CDR1 DFQATT and CDR2 SNEGSKA (reference sequence). The CDR3 here is CSASSQGLRNEQFF. The CDR3, as DNA: TGCAGTGCTAGTTCCCAGGGGTTGAGAAATGAGCAGTTCTTC.

This clonotype was found many times. The chain recombines TRBV20-1 with TRBJ1-3; D is possibly TRBD1 (5 bases). From germline, CDR1 is DFQATT and CDR2 SNEGSKA (reference sequence). Trimming pared 0 bases from V and 0 bases from J, leaving 12 bases between. The CDR3 has 16 amino acids. CDR3: CSARDPGPSSGNTIYF. The CDR3 DNA is TGCAGTGCTAGAGATCCGGGGCCAAGCTCTGGAAACACCATATATTTT.

Many counts were recorded for this clonotype. The chain has TRBV5-1 and TRBJ2-3, with D hard to call. Germline V CDR1 and CDR2: SGHRS, YFSETQ. The CDR3 is 15 amino acids. The V gene lost 0 bases and the J gene lost 0 bases, with 8 bases spanning the gap. This CDR3 is CASSLGDSSTDTQYF. In nucleotides, the CDR3 is TGCGCCAGCAGCTTGGGGGATTCTAGCACAGATACGCAGTATTTT.

This clonotype was seen repeatedly, ten times or more. This chain connects TRBV5-4 to TRBJ2-7; TRBD1 aligns across 11 bases. Germline CDR1 is SGHNT and CDR2 is YYREEE (reference sequence). V trimming: 2 bases; J trimming: 2 bases; junction bases outside the gene matches: 9. The CDR3 has 17 amino acids. The DNA for the CDR3 is TGTGCCAGCAGCTTAAAGTTGAGGACAGGGGGCCCCTACGAGCAGTACTTC. Its translation: CASSLKLRTGGPYEQYF.

This clonotype was observed at least ten times. The gene calls are TRBV7-6 and TRBJ1-6, with a possible D match to TRBD1 (6 bases). The CDR3 consists of 15 residues. With 5 bases removed from V and 9 bases from J, the gap between germline ends came to 17 bases. CDR1 and CDR2 from the germline V gene are SGHVS and FNYEAQ. The CDR3: CASSPTGSGGSPLHF. DNA for the CDR3: TGTGCCAGCAGCCCAACAGGGTCTGGCGGTTCACCCCTCCACTTT. Complete variable domain (other parts from reference TRBV7-6 and TRBJ1-6): GAGVSQSPRYKVTKRGQDVALRCDPISGHVSLYWYRQALGQGPEFLTYFNYEAQQDKSGLPNDRFSAERPEGSISTLTIQRTEQRDSAMYRCASSPTGSGGSPLHFGNGTRLTVT.

Notes on this clonotype: Being one base from a much bigger clone, this may be a read error. The gene calls are TRBV7-9 and TRBJ2-7; D uncertain. The germline V gene encodes CDR1 SEHNR and CDR2 FQNEAQ (reference sequence). The CDR3 consists of 14 residues. This chain's CDR3 is CASSQDLSSYKQYF. CDR3 DNA: TGTGCCAGCAGCCAGGACCTTAGCTCCTACAAGCAGTACTTC.

This clonotype was seen only a few times. The chain carries TRBV20-1 and TRBJ1-2; 7 positions match TRBD1. Germline trimming cut 5 bases from V and 4 bases from J; bases unmatched to any gene: 7. The CDR3 totals 13 residues. Per the germline V gene, CDR1 is DFQATT and CDR2 is SNEGSKA (reference sequence). CDR3 loop: CSAAGTEVYGYTF. CDR3 DNA: TGCAGTGCTGCTGGGACAGAAGTCTATGGCTACACCTTC.

This clonotype was observed a few times. This chain uses TRBV6-5 with TRBJ1-1; weak D call: TRBD1 (6 bases). This CDR3 has 14 amino acids. The ends were cut back, 5 bases at V and 0 bases at J, with 10 bases in the middle. The germline gives CDR1 MNHEY, CDR2 SVGAGI. This CDR3 is CASSGGTVNTEAFF. The DNA of the CDR3 is TGTGCCAGCAGTGGGGGCACGGTGAACACTGAAGCTTTCTTT.

This clonotype has at least ten counts. The chain recombines TRBV10-3 with TRBJ1-6; D remains unclear. This CDR3 region has 13 residues. The V gene lost 10 bases and the J gene lost 0 bases, with 7 bases spanning the gap. Germline values: CDR1 ENHRY, CDR2 SYGVKD. The CDR3 region has the DNA TGTGCCACCCGGGTCTCCTATAATTCACCCCTCCACTTT. Its translation: CATRVSYNSPLHF.

Ten or more counts support this clonotype. The J gene is TRBJ2-6, the V gene TRBV20-1, with a possible D match to TRBD1 (5 bases). The length of the CDR3 is 18 residues. V lost 0 bases to trimming and J lost 1 base, with 16 bases between them. Germline CDR1 reads DFQATT; CDR2 reads SNEGSKA (reference sequence). CDR3 region: CSAREFKIRDSGANVLTF. The CDR3, as DNA: TGCAGTGCTAGAGAGTTTAAGATCAGGGATTCTGGGGCCAACGTCCTGACTTTC.

In its sample, this clonotype was seen many times. The chain has TRBV2 and TRBJ2-3; 7 nucleotides line up with TRBD1. This CDR3 spans 16 amino acids. V shed 6 bases and J 2 bases; nucleotides not matched to a gene: 11. Looked up from germline, CDR1 is SNHLY and CDR2 is FYNNEI. The CDR3 nucleotides read TGTGCCAGCAGAATGACAGGGTATACCCTCACAGATACGCAGTATTTT. Translated, it gives CASRMTGYTLTDTQYF.

This clonotype occurred many times. The chain uses TRBV4-2 and TRBJ1-1; D call uncertain. V was cut by 1 base and J by 0 bases, with 12 bases left in between. The germline CDR1 and CDR2 sequences are LGHNA and YNFKEQ. The CDR3 runs 16 residues. CDR3 amino acids: CASSQADRFMNTEAFF. CDR3 nucleotides: TGTGCCAGCAGCCAAGCTGACCGCTTCATGAACACTGAAGCTTTCTTT.

This clonotype was found many times. The V and J genes are TRBV3-1 and TRBJ2-5; no clear D. The germline gives CDR1 LGHDT, CDR2 YNNKEL (reference sequence). The CDR3 contains 12 residues. The ends were cut back, 0 bases at V and 7 bases at J, with 6 bases in the middle. CDR3 in DNA: TGTGCCAGCAGCCAAGAAGATGGGACCCAGTACTTC. It is translated as CASSQEDGTQYF.

The table lists this clonotype with many counts. This rearrangement joins TRBV4-2 to TRBJ1-4; 9 bases align to TRBD1. CDR1 is LGHNA and CDR2 is YNFKEQ in the germline V gene. V gave up 8 bases and J gave up 1 base; unmatched junction bases: 5. The CDR3 sequence is 15 residues long. CDR3 amino acids: CASRTDRGTNEKLFF. CDR3 bases: TGTGCCAGCCGGACGGACAGGGGAACTAATGAAAAACTGTTTTTT.

This clonotype was recorded at least ten times. The V call is TRBV10-3, the J call TRBJ2-3; D is uncertain. Germline V gene sequence: CDR1 ENHRY, CDR2 SYGVKD. With 7 bases removed from V and 0 bases from J, the gap between germline ends came to 11 bases. The CDR3 extends over 14 amino acids. The CDR3 sequence: CAITKAASTDTQYF. The CDR3 DNA follows: TGTGCCATCACGAAGGCGGCGAGCACAGATACGCAGTATTTT.

The V gene is TRBV5-1, the J gene TRBJ1-3, with 8 bases fitting TRBD1. Per the germline V gene, CDR1 is SGHRS and CDR2 is YFSETQ. V gave up 4 bases and J gave up 0 bases; unmatched junction bases: 3. The CDR3 extends over 15 amino acids. CDR3: CASSAGTGSGNTIYF. CDR3 bases: TGCGCCAGCAGCGCCGGGACAGGCTCTGGAAACACCATATATTTT. The variable domain in full, with the rest retrieved from reference TRBV5-1 and TRBJ1-3, is KAGVTQTPRYLIKTRGQQVTLSCSPISGHRSVSWYQQTPGQGLQFLFEYFSETQRNKGNFPGRFSGRQFSNSRSEMNVSTLELGDSALYLCASSAGTGSGNTIYFGEGSWLTVV.

This clonotype has a count of ten or more. V usage is TRBV5-1 and J usage is TRBJ2-2; D is unresolved. This CDR3 spans 13 amino acids. The V end lost 9 bases, the J end lost 0 bases, and 9 bases lay between the germline ends. Germline loops: CDR1 SGHRS, CDR2 YFSETQ. This CDR3 is CATTDTNTGELFF. The CDR3 DNA follows: TGCGCCACGACCGATACGAACACCGGGGAGCTGTTTTTT.

V usage is TRBV5-5 and J usage is TRBJ1-1, with D unresolved. Trimming shortened V by 6 bases and J by 1 base, and 10 bases separated the two germline ends. Germline V gene sequence: CDR1 SGHKS, CDR2 YYEKEE (reference sequence). The CDR3 contains 13 residues. The DNA of the CDR3 is TGTGCCAGCACCCTTGGCTCGAACACTGAAGCTTTCTTT. Translated: CASTLGSNTEAFF. The full variable domain, its missing parts supplied by reference TRBV5-5 and TRBJ1-1, is DAGVTQSPTHLIKTRGQQVTLRCSPISGHKSVSWYQQVLGQGPQFIFQYYEKEERGRGNFPDRFSARQFPNYSSELNVNALLLGDSALYLCASTLGSNTEAFFGQGTRLTVV.